One sample yielded the 21 T cell receptor beta chains listed below, sequenced in a study of shared clonotypes between healthy human individuals. Data came from immunoSEQ multiplex PCR; TCRdb stores just in-frame clones and leaves some out. The data show some 2.4 million clones, approximately 93% seen once. Source material: naive CD4+ T cells from PBMCs. Documented subset: CD45RA+ positively selected. Source of these receptors: a man aged 18 to 29 in good health. Some clones in this sample may be carry-over from other donors' samples.

This rearrangement joins TRBV5-4 to TRBJ2-7; 10 positions agree with TRBD2. This CDR3 comprises 14 residues. Germline CDR1 is SGHNT and CDR2 is YYREEE (reference sequence). With V trimmed by 4 bases and J by 3 bases, 4 bases remained unmatched. The CDR3 spells CASSPSSGSYEQYF. In DNA, the CDR3 is TGTGCCAGCAGCCCCTCTAGCGGGAGCTACGAGCAGTACTTC.

The chain joins TRBV28 to TRBJ1-1; the match to TRBD1 covers 7 bases. This CDR3 is 15 amino acids long. Germline V CDR1 and CDR2: MDHEN, SYDVKM. The trim removed 3 bases at V and 0 bases at J, leaving 4 bases unmatched. CDR3 nucleotides: TGTGCCAGCAGTTTTCGAGGGGGCCTGAACACTGAAGCTTTCTTT. It specifies CASSFRGGLNTEAFF.

V is TRBV4-2 and J is TRBJ2-1; D gene ambiguous. This CDR3 has 14 residues. Trimming removed 4 bases from V and 7 bases from J, with 14 bases in between. Germline lookup yields CDR1 LGHNA and CDR2 YNFKEQ. The CDR3 protein is CASSRSLWMNEQFF. The CDR3 bases are TGTGCCAGCAGCCGTTCCCTTTGGATGAATGAGCAGTTCTTC.

V usage is TRBV11-2 and J usage is TRBJ2-1, with D perhaps TRBD1 (6 bases). The germline V gene encodes CDR1 SGHAT and CDR2 FQNNGV. V was cut by 4 bases and J by 6 bases, with 10 bases left in between. This CDR3 has 13 residues. CDR3 DNA sequence: TGTGCCAGCAGCTCTGGGGGCTCCAATGAGCAGTTCTTC. Translating gives CASSSGGSNEQFF.

The CDR3 is CAWLAGALSEQFF. CDR3 nucleotide sequence: TGTGCCTGGCTAGCGGGAGCTCTGAGTGAGCAGTTCTTC. This chain joins TRBV30 and TRBJ2-1, with 10 nucleotides matching TRBD2. V lost 5 bases to trimming and J lost 9 bases; unmatched junction nucleotides: 7. The CDR3 contains 13 residues. The V gene's germline CDR1 is GTSNPN and CDR2 SVGIG (reference sequence). Variable domain in full (rest from reference TRBV30 and TRBJ2-1): SQTIHQWPATLVQPVGSPLSLECTVEGTSNPNLYWYRQAAGRGLQLLFYSVGIGQISSEVPQNLSASRPQDRQFILSSKKLLLSDSGFYLCAWLAGALSEQFFGPGTRLTVL.

This clone was found once. The chain combines TRBV6-4 with TRBJ2-7, with a possible D match to TRBD2 (5 bases). The germline CDR1 and CDR2 sequences are MRHNA and SNTAGT. V dropped 3 bases and J dropped 5 bases, with 11 bases sitting between them. The CDR3 spans 13 residues. CDR3 loop: CASSDWGAHEQYF. Here the CDR3 DNA reads TGTGCCAGCAGTGATTGGGGAGCTCACGAGCAGTACTTC.

This rearrangement joins TRBV10-3 to TRBJ2-2; 10 bases map to TRBD1. The V gene end was trimmed by 10 bases and the J gene end by 1 base; junction bases not matched to a gene: 15. CDR1 and CDR2 from the germline V gene are ENHRY and SYGVKD. This CDR3 contains 18 residues. The chain's CDR3 is CATSPGTGVMRNTGELFF. The CDR3 region has the DNA TGTGCCACATCCCCCGGGACAGGGGTAATGAGGAACACCGGGGAGCTGTTTTTT.

CDR3 nucleotides: TGTGCCAGCAGTTTCGGGACGGTCGAGCAGTACTTC. Translated: CASSFGTVEQYF. The gene calls are TRBV28 and TRBJ2-7; D may match TRBD1 or TRBD2 (5 bases each). The V gene's germline CDR1 is MDHEN and CDR2 SYDVKM. Trimming took 3 bases from V and 6 from J, leaving 9 bases between them. The CDR3 length is 12 residues.

In nucleotides, the CDR3 is TGTGCCACACTAGACAGGAACGTCTATGGCTACACCTTC. Translation gives CATLDRNVYGYTF. The chain employs TRBV19 and TRBJ1-2; D possibly corresponds to TRBD1 (6 bases). V dropped 10 bases and J dropped 4 bases, with 16 bases sitting between them. Germline-derived CDR1 and CDR2 are LNHDA and SQIVND (reference sequence). The CDR3 has 13 residues. Full variable domain (rest looked up from reference TRBV19 and TRBJ1-2): DGGITQSPKYLFRKEGQNVTLSCEQNLNHDAMYWYRQDPGQGLRLIYYSQIVNDFQKGDIAEGYSVSREKKESFPLTVTSAQKNPTAFYLCATLDRNVYGYTFGSGTRLTVV.

The chain recombines TRBV28 with TRBJ1-1; D gene ambiguous. The V and J ends lost 6 bases and 5 bases respectively, with 16 bases between them. CDR1 MDHEN and CDR2 SYDVKM come from the germline V gene. The CDR3 consists of 14 residues. CDR3 bases: TGTGCCAGCAGCCTCATACCTACGGTAACTGAAGCTTTCTTT. This encodes CASSLIPTVTEAFF.

The V call is TRBV11-2, the J call TRBJ2-1; 8 nucleotides line up with TRBD2. CDR1 is SGHAT, CDR2 FQNNGV, per germline. V lost 5 bases to trimming and J lost 1 base; unmatched junction nucleotides: 7. The CDR3 runs to 16 residues. As DNA, the CDR3 is TGTGCCAGCAGCCCCACTAGCGGCGCGTCCTACAATGAGCAGTTCTTC. It specifies CASSPTSGASYNEQFF.

The gene calls are TRBV28 and TRBJ2-1; 9 bases match TRBD1. The CDR3 extends over 15 amino acids. CDR1 and CDR2 from the germline V gene are MDHEN and SYDVKM. The ends lost 7 bases at V and 5 bases at J; junction bases unmatched: 9. CDR3 sequence: CASKGRDRVDNEQFF. DNA of the CDR3: TGTGCCAGCAAAGGACGGGACAGGGTGGACAATGAGCAGTTCTTC.

The genes are TRBV5-1 and TRBJ2-7; 8 positions agree with TRBD2. Unmatched junction bases numbered 11, after V lost 5 bases and J lost 7 bases. The CDR3 extends over 14 amino acids. Germline V gives CDR1 SGHRS, CDR2 YFSETQ. The CDR3 DNA sequence: TGCGCCAGCAGTTTCACTAGCGGATATACTGAGCAGTACTTC. Protein: CASSFTSGYTEQYF.

The genes are TRBV12-5 and TRBJ2-2, with 9 bases that match TRBD2. V lost 7 bases, J lost 1 base, and 4 bases stayed unmatched. The CDR3 loop spans 15 amino acids. The germline V gene encodes CDR1 LGHNT and CDR2 FRNRAP. The CDR3 nucleotides are TGTGCTAGTGCCCTAGCGGGACAGAACACCGGGGAGCTGTTTTTT. This gives the protein CASALAGQNTGELFF. The complete variable domain, with remaining parts taken from reference TRBV12-5 and TRBJ2-2, reads DARVTQTPRHKVTEMGQEVTMRCQPILGHNTVFWYRQTMMQGLELLAYFRNRAPLDDSGMPKDRFSAEMPDATLATLKIQPSEPRDSAVYFCASALAGQNTGELFFGEGSRLTVL.

This chain connects TRBV6-5 to TRBJ2-4, with D possibly TRBD1 on 6 matching bases. The germline V gene encodes CDR1 MNHEY and CDR2 SVGAGI. The CDR3 consists of 15 residues. V was clipped by 6 bases and J by 0 bases, with 12 bases between them. Written as DNA, the CDR3 is TGTGCCAGCAGACGGACAGCCGTAGCCAAAAACATTCAGTACTTC. It yields the protein CASRRTAVAKNIQYF.

The chain joins TRBV19 to TRBJ2-1; possibly TRBD1 or TRBD2 for D (5 bases each). V was clipped by 3 bases and J by 9 bases, with 9 bases between them. The CDR3 length is 12 residues. CDR1 and CDR2 from the germline V gene are LNHDA and SQIVND (reference sequence). The CDR3 DNA reads TGTGCCAGTAGTATCTGGGGACGTGAGCAGTTCTTC. It specifies CASSIWGREQFF.

The gene calls are TRBV28 and TRBJ1-5; 7 bases are shared with TRBD1. Trimming cost V 5 bases and J 7 bases; bases outside gene matches: 11. This CDR3 contains 15 residues. Germline assignment: CDR1 MDHEN and CDR2 SYDVKM. The chain's CDR3 is CASSPQQGTGQPQHF. The CDR3 DNA is TGTGCCAGCAGTCCCCAACAGGGGACGGGCCAGCCCCAGCATTTT.

The CDR3 here is CASSDQGQGGGLGETQYF. CDR3 DNA sequence: TGTGCCAGCAGTGACCAAGGACAGGGGGGAGGACTTGGAGAGACCCAGTACTTC. The chain is built from TRBV25-1 and TRBJ2-5; 10 nucleotides align to TRBD1. There are 18 residues in the CDR3. Losses at the gene ends were 3 bases for V and 4 bases for J; bases not matched to a gene: 14. Germline V gives CDR1 MGHDK, CDR2 SYGVNS.

This chain uses TRBV28 with TRBJ1-6; D might be TRBD1 (6 bases). V dropped 0 bases and J dropped 6 bases, with 9 bases sitting between them. Germline assignment: CDR1 MDHEN and CDR2 SYDVKM. The CDR3 has 15 residues. In nucleotides, the CDR3 is TGTGCCAGCAGTTTATGGGGGGCCCTTAATTCACCCCTCCACTTT. This translates into CASSLWGALNSPLHF.

The chain's CDR3 is CASTPRGQGDTQYF. The DNA for the CDR3 is TGCGCCAGCACCCCCAGGGGGCAAGGAGATACGCAGTATTTT. This chain joins TRBV5-1 and TRBJ2-3; 8 nucleotides line up with TRBD1. With 6 bases clipped from V and 5 bases from J, the junction kept 8 bases outside the gene matches. The CDR3 is 14 amino acids. Germline values: CDR1 SGHRS, CDR2 YFSETQ.

The genes are TRBV5-4 and TRBJ2-1; 11 nucleotides align to TRBD1. The CDR3 length is 16 residues. J was trimmed by 6 bases and V by 4 bases; bases with no gene match: 9. Germline loops: CDR1 SGHNT, CDR2 YYREEE (reference sequence). CDR3 region: CASSRPGQGAGNEQFF. The CDR3 DNA is TGTGCCAGCAGCAGACCCGGACAGGGGGCAGGCAATGAGCAGTTCTTC.